These 20 T cell receptor beta chains originate from one sample sequenced in a study of regulatory T cells in long-lasting Graves disease. Time point here: newly diagnosed GD, antithyroid drugs for less than 3 months. Researchers made the TCR library from RNA that was extracted from PBMCs. Both iRepertoire HTBI primers and Arm-PCR of CDR3 regions were used to build the TCR beta libraries. TCRdb re-called the multiplex PCR reads with MiXCR, one entry per CDR3 protein. Here the sample spans hundreds of thousands of distinct CDR3 sequences, around 15% being singletons. The same sample was also studied in work on T cells in Graves' hyperthyroidism and ophthalmopathy.

The source was peripheral blood mononuclear cells (PBMCs), collected at new diagnosis, from a patient treated with antithyroid drugs. The receptor source for this set is a middle-aged man with Graves disease.

In this sample, this clonotype turned up many times. In nucleotides, the CDR3 is TGTGCCAGCAGCTCCGGGACAGGGGGTCGGAACGAGCAGTACTTC. Protein product: CASSSGTGGRNEQYF. The gene calls are TRBV6-1 and TRBJ2-7, with 11 bases lining up with TRBD1. Germline V gene data show CDR1 as MNHNS and CDR2 as SASEGT. This CDR3 spans 15 amino acids. V was pared by 6 bases and J by 5 bases, with 9 bases of the junction left unmatched.

This clonotype was observed a few times. This rearrangement joins TRBV6-1 to TRBJ1-6, with 7 bases identical to TRBD1. The CDR3 extends over 14 amino acids. The germline V gene has CDR1 MNHNS and CDR2 SASEGT. With V trimmed by 4 bases and J by 9 bases, 6 bases remained unmatched. In DNA form, the CDR3 reads TGTGCCAGCAGTGGACGACAGGGTTTTTCACCCCTCCACTTT. It translates to CASSGRQGFSPLHF.

Many counts were recorded for this clonotype. This chain connects TRBV12-3 or TRBV12-4 to TRBJ1-1; TRBD1 is a possible D gene (6 bases). CDR3 length: 12 amino acids. The ends were cut back, 1 base at V and 10 bases at J, with 10 bases in the middle. CDR3 DNA sequence: TGTGCCAGCAGTTTAGGGCAACAGGGAGCTTTCTTT. This codes for CASSLGQQGAFF.

This clonotype was observed many times. The chain has TRBV6-1 and TRBJ1-2; D is unresolved. The CDR3 is 15 amino acids. Trimming stripped 8 bases from V and 8 bases from J, with 24 bases between. The germline V gene encodes CDR1 MNHNS and CDR2 SASEGT. The CDR3: CASLPLGTDPRGYTF. CDR3 nucleotide sequence: TGTGCCAGCTTACCTTTAGGCACCGACCCGCGGGGCTACACCTTC.

A word on this clonotype: This likely comes from a read error, as the CDR3 has no conserved phenylalanine or tryptophan at its end. This chain's CDR3 is CASSLSGSPEAFS. CDR3 DNA: TGTGCCAGCAGCTTATCAGGGTCCCCTGAAGCTTTCTCT. This chain connects TRBV7-8 to TRBJ1-1; tentative D call: TRBD1 (5 bases). CDR1 is SGHVS and CDR2 is FQNEAQ in the germline V gene. V was pared by 2 bases and J by 6 bases, with 10 bases between. The CDR3 loop spans 13 amino acids.

As for this clonotype: This clone may be a read error of a much larger clone one base away. The chain is built from TRBV20-1 and TRBJ1-6, with TRBD1 identical over 8 bases. The germline CDR1 and CDR2 sequences are DFQATT and SNEGSKA (reference sequence). The CDR3 is made up of 14 amino acids. The CDR3 DNA follows: TGCAGTGCCAGGACAGGGTTCTATAATTCACGCCTCCACTTT. This gives the protein CSARTGFYNSRLHF.

This clonotype was recorded many times. The chain couples TRBV7-9 to TRBJ2-3; possible D gene TRBD2, 5 bases. The CDR3 is 13 amino acids. Germline V gene sequence: CDR1 SEHNR, CDR2 FQNEAQ (reference sequence). V dropped 4 bases and J dropped 5 bases, with 10 bases sitting between them. The CDR3, as DNA: TGTGCCAGCAGCTCACAGAGCGGAGATACGCAGTATTTT. Its protein product is CASSSQSGDTQYF.

The chain carries TRBV7-8 and TRBJ1-2, with D unresolved. The CDR3 has 15 residues. The V gene lost 3 bases and the J gene lost 0 bases, with 11 bases spanning the gap. The germline gives CDR1 SGHVS, CDR2 FQNEAQ. The CDR3 bases are TGTGCCAGCAGCTTCCCGGAGGGAACTAACTATGGCTACACCTTC. Its protein product is CASSFPEGTNYGYTF.

This clonotype has at least ten counts. The CDR3 loop reads CATSDVDRAADTQYF. The CDR3 DNA sequence: TGTGCCACCAGTGACGTCGACAGGGCGGCAGATACGCAGTATTTT. J is TRBJ2-3 and V is TRBV24-1; 7 bases line up with TRBD1. This CDR3 contains 15 residues. Germline values: CDR1 KGHDR, CDR2 SFDVKD. J lost 4 bases, V lost 4 bases, and 7 bases had no gene match.

The table lists this clonotype with many counts. The V call is TRBV6-1, the J call TRBJ2-7; 7 nucleotides align to TRBD1. CDR1 is MNHNS, CDR2 SASEGT, per germline. Losses at the gene ends were 7 bases for V and 5 bases for J; bases not matched to a gene: 14. This CDR3 has 15 residues. As DNA, the CDR3 is TGTGCCAGCACCCGAAGGGCTACAGGGGTGGACGAGCAGTACTTC. Translated, it gives CASTRRATGVDEQYF.

Ten or more counts support this clonotype. This chain uses TRBV9 with TRBJ1-5, with 7 nucleotides matching TRBD1. Germline values: CDR1 SGDLS, CDR2 YYNGEE. The CDR3 runs 14 residues. Trimming took 4 bases from V and 3 from J; bases not matched to a gene: 4. The CDR3 DNA sequence: TGTGCCAGCAGCCCAGAGGGGGCCAATCAGCCCCAGCATTTT. It is translated as CASSPEGANQPQHF.

This clonotype was counted many times. The J gene is TRBJ2-1, the V gene TRBV28; TRBD2 matches at 11 bases. Germline CDR1 MDHEN, CDR2 SYDVKM. The CDR3 has 15 amino acids. V lost 2 bases to trimming and J lost 7 bases; unmatched junction nucleotides: 4. The CDR3 region has the DNA TGTGCCAGCAGTTTACAAGCTAGCGGGGGGAATGAGCAGTTCTTC. Translating it yields CASSLQASGGNEQFF.

Note on this clonotype: At one end the junction does not follow the germline gene, possibly because of a read error. The chain links TRBV6-5 to TRBJ2-7, with D perhaps matching TRBD2 (6 bases). The V gene's germline CDR1 is MNHEY and CDR2 SVGAGI. CDR3 length equals 13 residues. This CDR3 is CASSYARGRDCWF. CDR3 sequence (DNA): TGTGCCAGCAGTTATGCGCGGGGCCGGGACTGCTGGTTC.

This clonotype was counted between two and nine times. A much larger clone lies a single base off, so this may be a read error. V gene TRBV7-9 combines with J gene TRBJ1-1; TRBD1 is a possible D gene (5 bases). The CDR3 loop spans 14 amino acids. Germline CDR1 is SEHNR and CDR2 is FQNEAQ (reference sequence). Written as DNA, the CDR3 is TGTGCCAACAGCTTAGGGGCGAGCGGCACTGAAGCTTTCTTT. Translating gives CANSLGASGTEAFF.

This clonotype has ten or more counts. The CDR3, as DNA: TGTGCCAGCAATAAAAGGGGGGCAGGGGGCATTGAAGCTTTCTTT. Residues: CASNKRGAGGIEAFF. This chain uses TRBV2 with TRBJ1-1; TRBD1 matches 8 bases. The CDR3 contains 15 residues. Germline-derived CDR1 and CDR2 are SNHLY and FYNNEI. Unmatched junction bases numbered 14, after V lost 7 bases and J lost 7 bases.

This clonotype occurred once. One base away lies a much larger clone, so this may be a sequencing read error. The chain has TRBV7-2 and TRBJ2-7; 7 bases are a match to TRBD2. The trim removed 1 base at V and 7 bases at J, leaving 10 bases unmatched. The CDR3 has 15 residues. Per the germline V gene, CDR1 is SGHTA and CDR2 is FQGNSA. CDR3 region: CASSLGGGGGNEQYF. The CDR3 DNA follows: TGTGCCAGCAGCTTAGGGGGGGGAGGAGGCAATGAGCAGTACTTC.

In its sample, this clonotype was seen many times. CDR3 loop: CASSYPQAGLDNEQFF. CDR3 DNA: TGTGCCAGCAGCTACCCACAAGCGGGGTTAGACAATGAGCAGTTCTTC. The rearrangement joins TRBV28 to TRBJ2-1, with TRBD2 matching over 7 bases. This CDR3 is built from 16 residues. V gave up 6 bases and J gave up 5 bases; unmatched junction bases: 13. The germline V gene has CDR1 MDHEN and CDR2 SYDVKM.

For this clonotype: Given a much more abundant clone one base away, this may be a read error. This CDR3 is missing its conserved last phenylalanine or tryptophan, likely due to a read error. The rearrangement uses TRBV18 and TRBJ1-5; unclear D gene. The V and J ends lost 6 bases and 0 bases respectively, with 9 bases between them. Per germline, CDR1 KGHSH and CDR2 LQKENI. The CDR3 sequence is 14 residues long. The CDR3 here is CASSPLYSNQPQHL. CDR3 DNA: TGTGCCAGCTCGCCCCTCTATAGCAATCAGCCCCAGCATCTT.

This clonotype was observed many times. The rearrangement links TRBV7-2 to TRBJ2-3; TRBD2 might be the D (6 bases). Germline assignment: CDR1 SGHTA and CDR2 FQGNSA. CDR3 length: 15 amino acids. Deletions cut 2 bases from V and 4 bases from J, with 13 bases between. The CDR3 DNA sequence: TGTGCCAGCAGCTTAATCACTAGCTCGGCAGATACGCAGTATTTT. It specifies CASSLITSSADTQYF.

This clonotype showed up many times. V and J are TRBV2 and TRBJ1-4, with D unresolved. Germline loops: CDR1 SNHLY, CDR2 FYNNEI. Trimming left V 1 base short and J 13 bases short, with 10 bases between. The CDR3 extends over 12 amino acids. CDR3 in DNA: TGTGCCAGCAGTGAAGGGGGTTACGGACTGTTTTTT. Encoded protein: CASSEGGYGLFF.